One sample yielded the 26 T cell receptor beta chains listed below, sequenced in a study of OX40 agonist ivuxolimab in advanced cancers. Assay used: immunoSEQ multiplex PCR; TCRdb lists only in-frame clones, some missing. The repertoire holds some 80,000 clones, 94% seen once, with about a fifth in the top ten. The sample in question was CD4+ or CD8+ T cells sorted from blood, obtained in a trial of the OX40 agonist ivuxolimab. The source is an adult with an advanced solid tumor such as melanoma, head and neck, liver or kidney cancer.

The chain combines TRBV7-2 with TRBJ2-7; possibly TRBD1 or TRBD2 for D (5 bases each). Germline V gene sequence: CDR1 SGHTA, CDR2 FQGNSA. V lost 1 base to trimming and J lost 6 bases, with 13 bases between them. The CDR3 is 14 amino acids. The DNA of the CDR3 is TGTGCCAGCAGCTTAGGGTCTGGGGGTGGCGAGCAGTACTTC. Translation: CASSLGSGGGEQYF. The full variable domain, completed using reference TRBV7-2 and TRBJ2-7, is GAGVSQSPSNKVTEKGKDVELRCDPISGHTALYWYRQSLGQGLEFLIYFQGNSAPDKSGLPSDRFSAERTGGSVSTLTIQRTQQEDSAVYLCASSLGSGGGEQYFGPGTRLTVT.

A word on this clone: The same CDR3 can be traced to other DNA sequences in this sample. This rearrangement joins TRBV6-5 to TRBJ2-7, with TRBD1 identical over 11 bases. The CDR3 is 14 residues long. CDR1 is MNHEY and CDR2 is SVGAGI in the germline V gene. Unmatched junction bases numbered 1, after V lost 2 bases and J lost 4 bases. The CDR3 region is CASSYGQGAYEQYF. The CDR3 region has the DNA TGTGCCAGCAGTTACGGACAGGGGGCTTACGAGCAGTACTTC.

The chain combines TRBV5-5 with TRBJ1-5; D not resolved. Germline V gene data show CDR1 as SGHKS and CDR2 as YYEKEE (reference sequence). The V gene lost 2 bases and the J gene lost 1 base, with 7 bases spanning the gap. The CDR3 is 14 residues long. This chain's CDR3 is CASSLILSNQPQHF. CDR3 coding DNA: TGTGCCAGCAGCTTAATCCTAAGCAATCAGCCCCAGCATTTT.

CDR3 loop: CASSSRTGGAGGYTF. Written as DNA, the CDR3 is TGTGCCAGCAGCTCCCGGACAGGGGGCGCGGGTGGCTACACCTTC. The genes are TRBV9 and TRBJ1-2; 11 nucleotides align to TRBD1. CDR3 length: 15 residues. The germline gives CDR1 SGDLS, CDR2 YYNGEE. The trim removed 4 bases at V and 7 bases at J, leaving 9 bases unmatched.

The chain uses TRBV7-2 and TRBJ1-1; no clear D. This CDR3 region has 13 residues. Germline-derived CDR1 and CDR2 are SGHTA and FQGNSA. The V end was cut by 2 bases, the J end by 1 base, with 5 bases between. The CDR3 loop is CASSLTPNTEAFF. The CDR3 bases are TGTGCCAGCAGCTTAACACCGAACACTGAAGCTTTCTTT. Drawing the rest from reference TRBV7-2 and TRBJ1-1, the complete variable domain is GAGVSQSPSNKVTEKGKDVELRCDPISGHTALYWYRQSLGQGLEFLIYFQGNSAPDKSGLPSDRFSAERTGGSVSTLTIQRTQQEDSAVYLCASSLTPNTEAFFGQGTRLTVV.

The chain has TRBV4-1 and TRBJ1-5; D possibly corresponds to TRBD1 (5 bases). The CDR3 consists of 15 residues. CDR1 and CDR2 (germline): MGHRA, YSYEKL. Trimming took off 0 bases at V and 1 base at J, with 7 bases between the two ends. CDR3 sequence (DNA): TGCGCCAGCAGCCAAGAGTGGGGGAGCAATCAGCCCCAGCATTTT. Its translation is CASSQEWGSNQPQHF.

This chain connects TRBV7-2 to TRBJ2-1; TRBD1 matches 9 bases. Per the germline V gene, CDR1 is SGHTA and CDR2 is FQGNSA. J lost 1 base, V lost 5 bases, and 6 bases had no gene match. The length of the CDR3 is 16 residues. The CDR3 here is CASSPLGQGSYNEQFF. CDR3 coding DNA: TGTGCCAGCAGCCCCTTGGGACAGGGTTCCTACAATGAGCAGTTCTTC.

The chain joins TRBV5-1 to TRBJ2-7; D is uncertain. Trimming stripped 0 bases from V and 4 bases from J, with 11 bases between. CDR1 is SGHRS and CDR2 is YFSETQ in the germline V gene. This CDR3 has 14 amino acids. CDR3 sequence reads: CASSLEESPYEQYF. The CDR3 DNA follows: TGCGCCAGCAGCTTGGAAGAATCGCCGTACGAGCAGTACTTC.

The chain employs TRBV29-1 and TRBJ2-7; tentatively, D is TRBD1 (7 bases). With 4 bases removed from V and 2 bases from J, the gap between germline ends came to 15 bases. Germline V gene data show CDR1 as SQVTM and CDR2 as ANQGSEA. The CDR3 totals 14 residues. The CDR3, as DNA: TGCAGCGTTGTGGCCGGGGGACAGCCCTACGAGCAGTACTTC. Protein product: CSVVAGGQPYEQYF.

Here the CDR3 reads CASSQDRQGAFGYGYTF. The DNA of the CDR3 is TGCGCCAGCAGCCAAGATCGACAGGGGGCGTTTGGCTATGGCTACACCTTC. The rearrangement uses TRBV4-3 and TRBJ1-2; 10 bases line up with TRBD1. Germline assignment: CDR1 LGHNA and CDR2 YSLEER. The trim removed 0 bases at V and 4 bases at J, leaving 8 bases unmatched. The CDR3 totals 17 residues.

The chain joins TRBV29-1 to TRBJ1-3, with 12 bases that match TRBD1. Germline lookup yields CDR1 SQVTM and CDR2 ANQGSEA. This CDR3 spans 14 amino acids. Trimming at V came to 7 bases and at J to 7 bases, leaving 8 bases not matched to a gene. The CDR3 region is CSASEGQGANTIYF. CDR3 bases: TGCAGCGCCTCCGAGGGACAGGGGGCGAACACCATATATTTT. The whole variable domain, remainder taken from reference TRBV29-1 and TRBJ1-3, is SAVISQKPSRDICQRGTSLTIQCQVDSQVTMMFWYRQQPGQSLTLIATANQGSEATYESGFVIDKFPISRPNLTFSTLTVSNMSPEDSSIYLCSASEGQGANTIYFGEGSWLTVV.

The chain combines TRBV6-5 with TRBJ1-5; TRBD1 is a possible D gene (6 bases). There are 14 residues in the CDR3. Between the trimmed V and J ends, which lost 2 bases and 3 bases, there was a span of 8 bases. Germline loops: CDR1 MNHEY, CDR2 SVGAGI. The CDR3 DNA reads as TGTGCCAGCAGTTACACAGGGTACAATCAGCCCCAGCATTTT. Translation: CASSYTGYNQPQHF.

The chain links TRBV4-3 to TRBJ2-1; 8 bases agree with TRBD2. There are 18 residues in the CDR3. V was clipped by 0 bases and J by 7 bases; unmatched bases: 14. Germline-derived CDR1 and CDR2 are LGHNA and YSLEER. DNA for the CDR3: TGCGCCAGCAGCCAAGATGAGGGATCGGGGGGGCTTAGGAATGAGCAGTTCTTC. Its protein is CASSQDEGSGGLRNEQFF.

The chain links TRBV16 to TRBJ2-7; D remains ambiguous. CDR3 length equals 14 residues. The germline V gene has CDR1 KGHSY and CDR2 FQNENV. Trimming left V 2 bases short and J 0 bases short, with 8 bases between. In nucleotides, the CDR3 is TGTGCCAGCAGCCAAGTAGGGAACTCCTACGAGCAGTACTTC. It codes for CASSQVGNSYEQYF.

V and J are TRBV6-5 and TRBJ2-2, with 11 positions matching TRBD2. V trimming: 3 bases; J trimming: 5 bases; junction bases outside the gene matches: 5. Germline CDR1 is MNHEY and CDR2 is SVGAGI. The CDR3 is 16 amino acids. The CDR3 sequence: CASSYSLAGVTGELFF. As DNA, the CDR3 is TGTGCCAGCAGTTATTCACTAGCGGGAGTTACCGGGGAGCTGTTTTTT.

This chain joins TRBV27 and TRBJ2-7, with D uncertain. There are 14 residues in the CDR3. Trimming stripped 4 bases from V and 3 bases from J, with 13 bases between. The V gene's germline CDR1 is MNHEY and CDR2 SMNVEV (reference sequence). Written as DNA, the CDR3 is TGTGCCAGCAGTTGGAACGGCCCGCTCTACGAGCAGTACTTC. Encoded protein: CASSWNGPLYEQYF.

This clone was seen only a few times. This chain connects TRBV4-3 to TRBJ1-1; D unresolved. The CDR3 loop spans 14 amino acids. The V gene lost 1 base and the J gene lost 1 base, with 7 bases spanning the gap. Germline assignment: CDR1 LGHNA and CDR2 YSLEER. The DNA of the CDR3 is TGCGCCAGCAGCCAAGTAGCGGGGAACACTGAAGCTTTCTTT. Protein: CASSQVAGNTEAFF.

The chain joins TRBV7-9 to TRBJ2-1; TRBD2 aligns across 10 bases. The CDR3 runs 17 residues. Germline V lookup: CDR1 SEHNR, CDR2 FQNEAQ (reference sequence). V gave up 6 bases and J gave up 7 bases; unmatched junction bases: 15. DNA for the CDR3: TGTGCCAGCAGTACCCCGGGGGCTAGCGGGAGAAGGAATGAGCAGTTCTTC. Encoded protein: CASSTPGASGRRNEQFF.

The V and J genes are TRBV27 and TRBJ2-1; no clear D gene. Germline V gene data show CDR1 as MNHEY and CDR2 as SMNVEV (reference sequence). V shed 3 bases and J shed 2 bases, with 14 bases lying between them. The length of the CDR3 is 16 residues. CDR3 DNA: TGTGCCAGCAGTTTCCCCCCGGGCCCGGCCTACAATGAGCAGTTCTTC. Encoded protein: CASSFPPGPAYNEQFF.

This clone has a handful of counts. Other DNA sequences of this sample code for an identical CDR3. The V and J genes are TRBV19 and TRBJ2-7; 10 bases fit TRBD1. The CDR3 contains 14 residues. Germline V gene sequence: CDR1 LNHDA, CDR2 SQIVND (reference sequence). V was pared by 6 bases and J by 4 bases, with 6 bases of the junction left unmatched. In DNA form, the CDR3 reads TGTGCCAGTAGCCCGGGACAGGGGCCATACGAGCAGTACTTC. Its protein is CASSPGQGPYEQYF.

This chain connects TRBV6-5 to TRBJ1-2; 9 bases map to TRBD1. This CDR3 is 15 amino acids long. Trimming removed 6 bases from V and 5 bases from J; junction bases left unmatched: 10. Germline assignment: CDR1 MNHEY and CDR2 SVGAGI. The CDR3 spells CASRNIRTGEYGYTF. The CDR3 DNA sequence: TGTGCCAGCAGAAACATTCGGACAGGGGAGTATGGCTACACCTTC.

This chain joins TRBV27 and TRBJ2-3, with D hard to call. Between the trimmed V and J ends, which lost 5 bases and 2 bases, there was a span of 5 bases. Germline V lookup: CDR1 MNHEY, CDR2 SMNVEV (reference sequence). This CDR3 contains 12 residues. In DNA, the CDR3 is TGTGCCAGCAGTCCAAACACAGATACGCAGTATTTT. Translating gives CASSPNTDTQYF.

The chain combines TRBV6-5 with TRBJ1-5; D remains ambiguous. The germline V gene encodes CDR1 MNHEY and CDR2 SVGAGI. V shed 2 bases and J shed 6 bases, with 11 bases lying between them. The CDR3 has 14 amino acids. CDR3 nucleotide sequence: TGTGCCAGCAGTTACGGGCAGGCAGGTCAGCCCCAGCATTTT. Encoded protein: CASSYGQAGQPQHF.

This clone was observed once. This chain connects TRBV29-1 to TRBJ2-7; a possible D gene is TRBD1 (5 bases). The V gene's germline CDR1 is SQVTM and CDR2 ANQGSEA. The CDR3 covers 15 residues. V was clipped by 4 bases and J by 0 bases, with 16 bases between them. The CDR3 nucleotides are TGCAGCGTTGTGGTTCTGGGGCCGAGCTCCTACGAGCAGTACTTC. Its protein product is CSVVVLGPSSYEQYF.

The J gene is TRBJ1-1, the V gene TRBV5-4; 7 bases agree with TRBD1. From germline, CDR1 is SGHNT and CDR2 YYREEE (reference sequence). The trim removed 4 bases at V and 2 bases at J, leaving 5 bases unmatched. This CDR3 is 14 amino acids long. The CDR3 DNA reads TGTGCCAGCAGCATGCAGGGGGGTAACACTGAAGCTTTCTTT. This sequence encodes CASSMQGGNTEAFF.

The chain recombines TRBV27 with TRBJ2-3, with D hard to call. This CDR3 is 14 amino acids long. Per the germline V gene, CDR1 is MNHEY and CDR2 is SMNVEV (reference sequence). Trimming removed 5 bases at V and 6 bases at J, with 15 bases between. The DNA for the CDR3 is TGTGCCAGCAGTGCCGACTCGCCAGTCGATACGCAGTATTTT. Its protein is CASSADSPVDTQYF.